Below, 32 T cell receptor beta chains from the same sample are listed, as sequenced in a study of blood T cell repertoires in COVID-19. Sequencing was performed with immunoSEQ multiplex PCR; in TCRdb, only in-frame clones are kept and a portion is missing. The top ten clones hold less than 10% of a sample with 170,000 or so clones, 75% to 90% of them seen once. Sequencing was performed on peripheral blood. Source of these receptors: a woman in her seventies with COVID-19, enrolled during active disease.

The chain employs TRBV7-2 and TRBJ2-7; 7 bases match TRBD2. The CDR3 spans 14 residues. J lost 2 bases, V lost 6 bases, and 7 bases had no gene match. Per the germline V gene, CDR1 is SGHTA and CDR2 is FQGNSA. CDR3 nucleotides: TGTGCCAGCAGTCCCTCGGCGGGAGCCTACGAGCAGTACTTC. It translates to CASSPSAGAYEQYF. The full variable domain, rest sourced from reference TRBV7-2 and TRBJ2-7, is GAGVSQSPSNKVTEKGKDVELRCDPISGHTALYWYRQSLGQGLEFLIYFQGNSAPDKSGLPSDRFSAERTGGSVSTLTIQRTQQEDSAVYLCASSPSAGAYEQYFGPGTRLTVT.

This rearrangement joins TRBV19 to TRBJ1-1, with TRBD1 matching 8 bases. The CDR3 length is 15 residues. CDR1 is LNHDA and CDR2 is SQIVND in the germline V gene (reference sequence). Trimming took 5 bases from V and 1 from J; bases not matched to a gene: 6. This CDR3 reads CASSSTGGANTEAFF. For the CDR3, the DNA is TGTGCCAGTAGTTCAACAGGGGGAGCGAACACTGAAGCTTTCTTT.

V gene TRBV18 combines with J gene TRBJ2-1; 9 bases are shared with TRBD2. The junction had 5 bases not matched to a gene; V was cut back by 3 bases and J by 2 bases. Germline-derived CDR1 and CDR2 are KGHSH and LQKENI. The CDR3 covers 16 residues. The CDR3 reads CASSPQASGTYNEQFF. The CDR3 bases are TGTGCCAGCTCACCCCAGGCTAGCGGGACCTACAATGAGCAGTTCTTC.

The chain has TRBV14 and TRBJ2-1, with 10 bases matching TRBD2. Germline V gene sequence: CDR1 SGHDN, CDR2 FVKESK. The CDR3 has 16 amino acids. The J segment lost 4 bases and the V segment lost 1 base, leaving 4 bases of the junction unmatched. CDR3 sequence reads: CASSQVLAGVYNEQFF. The CDR3 coding sequence is TGTGCCAGCAGCCAAGTCCTAGCGGGGGTATACAATGAGCAGTTCTTC.

The chain employs TRBV10-3 and TRBJ1-6; D is unresolved. Per the germline V gene, CDR1 is ENHRY and CDR2 is SYGVKD. Trimming removed 6 bases at V and 3 bases at J, with 9 bases between. This CDR3 comprises 14 residues. DNA of the CDR3: TGTGCCATCAGACCCACCGGCTATAATTCACCCCTCCACTTT. This gives the protein CAIRPTGYNSPLHF.

The CDR3 DNA reads TGCGCCAGCAGCTTGAACCGGGTAGGCCTAGGCGAAAAACTGTTTTTT. This codes for CASSLNRVGLGEKLFF. V usage is TRBV5-1 and J usage is TRBJ1-4; the D is unclear. V gave up 1 base and J gave up 8 bases, with 18 bases separating them. In germline, CDR1 is SGHRS, CDR2 YFSETQ. The CDR3 is 16 amino acids.

The chain joins TRBV28 to TRBJ1-1; 9 bases line up with TRBD1. CDR3 length: 18 residues. V was pared by 4 bases and J by 1 base, with 13 bases of the junction left unmatched. The germline V gene encodes CDR1 MDHEN and CDR2 SYDVKM. The CDR3 loop is CASSSYRGLGAGNTEAFF. The CDR3 nucleotides read TGTGCCAGCAGTTCTTACAGGGGGCTGGGCGCAGGGAACACTGAAGCTTTCTTT.

The chain carries TRBV28 and TRBJ2-1; 7 nucleotides match TRBD2. CDR3 size: 18 residues. The V segment lost 6 bases and the J segment 2 bases; nucleotides outside the gene matches: 16. Germline loops: CDR1 MDHEN, CDR2 SYDVKM. CDR3 DNA: TGTGCCAGCAGGCCATCGTGGGGGGGAGGAAACCCCTACAATGAGCAGTTCTTC. Translating it yields CASRPSWGGGNPYNEQFF.

The chain combines TRBV24-1 with TRBJ2-1; TRBD1 aligns across 9 bases. The CDR3 has 18 amino acids. With V trimmed by 4 bases and J by 5 bases, 14 bases remained unmatched. The germline V gene encodes CDR1 KGHDR and CDR2 SFDVKD. CDR3 region: CATSEPGQGWVKDNEQFF. CDR3 DNA: TGTGCCACCAGTGAGCCGGGACAGGGTTGGGTTAAGGACAATGAGCAGTTCTTC.

The J gene is TRBJ1-3, the V gene TRBV28, with 9 bases identical to TRBD1. CDR3 length: 13 amino acids. The V segment lost 8 bases and the J segment 4 bases; nucleotides outside the gene matches: 3. Per germline, CDR1 MDHEN and CDR2 SYDVKM. The CDR3 DNA sequence: TGTGCCAGCGGACAGGGGAGAGGAAACACCATATATTTT. Translation: CASGQGRGNTIYF. The complete variable domain, with remaining parts taken from reference TRBV28 and TRBJ1-3, reads DVKVTQSSRYLVKRTGEKVFLECVQDMDHENMFWYRQDPGLGLRLIYFSYDVKMKEKGDIPEGYSVSREKKERFSLILESASTNQTSMYLCASGQGRGNTIYFGEGSWLTVV.

This rearrangement joins TRBV11-2 to TRBJ2-7; weak D call: TRBD2 (6 bases). CDR3 size: 17 residues. The V end lost 3 bases, the J end lost 3 bases, and 21 bases lay between the germline ends. Germline loops: CDR1 SGHAT, CDR2 FQNNGV. CDR3 DNA sequence: TGTGCCAGCAGCTTTGCGGGTAGCGGAGTGAGAAACTACGAGCAGTACTTC. Its translation: CASSFAGSGVRNYEQYF.

CDR3 DNA: TGTGCCAGTACTTTCAGGGGTGATAGCAATCAGCCCCAGCATTTT. Its protein product is CASTFRGDSNQPQHF. The chain is built from TRBV19 and TRBJ1-5; D might be TRBD1 (6 bases). CDR1 LNHDA and CDR2 SQIVND come from the germline V gene (reference sequence). V lost 7 bases and J lost 0, with 13 bases in between. CDR3 length: 15 amino acids.

This clone was recorded only once. The chain is built from TRBV7-2 and TRBJ1-3; weak D call: TRBD1 (6 bases). With 1 base removed from V and 0 bases from J, the gap between germline ends came to 10 bases. Germline assignment: CDR1 SGHTA and CDR2 FQGNSA. The CDR3 has 16 residues. The CDR3, as DNA: TGTGCCAGCAGCTTAGTACAGGGAATCTCTGGAAACACCATATATTTT. It yields the protein CASSLVQGISGNTIYF.

This rearrangement joins TRBV4-3 to TRBJ2-2; 7 positions agree with TRBD1. With V trimmed by 0 bases and J by 5 bases, 6 bases remained unmatched. Germline CDR1 is LGHNA and CDR2 is YSLEER. The CDR3 has 16 residues. CDR3 in amino acids: CASSQDNPGGTGELFF. The CDR3 nucleotides read TGCGCCAGCAGCCAAGATAACCCAGGGGGAACCGGGGAGCTGTTTTTT.

CDR3 residues: CATSRDRLNYGYTF. CDR3 DNA: TGTGCCACCAGCAGGGACAGGTTAAACTATGGCTACACCTTC. The chain joins TRBV15 to TRBJ1-2; 7 nucleotides match TRBD1. The germline CDR1 and CDR2 sequences are LNHNV and YYDKDF (reference sequence). The CDR3 is 14 residues long. V shed 3 bases, J shed 2 bases, and the junction held 3 bases outside the gene matches.

The rearrangement uses TRBV5-1 and TRBJ1-1; D may be TRBD1 (6 bases). This CDR3 has 14 residues. V dropped 4 bases and J dropped 9 bases, with 19 bases sitting between them. CDR1 is SGHRS, CDR2 YFSETQ, per germline. The CDR3 here is CASSPERGLGKAFF. In DNA, the CDR3 is TGCGCCAGCAGCCCAGAAAGGGGGTTGGGAAAAGCTTTCTTT.

A few counts support this clone. The J gene is TRBJ2-5, the V gene TRBV28; tentative D call: TRBD2 (5 bases). There are 15 residues in the CDR3. With 5 bases removed from V and 4 bases from J, the gap between germline ends came to 17 bases. The V gene's germline CDR1 is MDHEN and CDR2 SYDVKM. CDR3 sequence reads: CASSHLEGSGETQYF. As DNA, the CDR3 is TGTGCCAGCAGTCACCTAGAAGGGAGTGGAGAGACCCAGTACTTC.

This chain uses TRBV11-2 with TRBJ2-1; perhaps TRBD2 as D (6 bases). CDR1 and CDR2 from the germline V gene are SGHAT and FQNNGV. CDR3 length: 14 residues. Between the trimmed V and J ends, which lost 3 bases and 2 bases, there was a span of 8 bases. CDR3 sequence reads: CASSFGEAYNEQFF. The CDR3 nucleotides read TGTGCCAGCAGCTTTGGGGAGGCCTACAATGAGCAGTTCTTC.

This rearrangement joins TRBV28 to TRBJ1-3; D unclear. Trimming shortened V by 8 bases and J by 2 bases, and 13 bases separated the two germline ends. The germline gives CDR1 MDHEN, CDR2 SYDVKM. There are 14 residues in the CDR3. This chain's CDR3 is CASGSGVTGNTIYF. For the CDR3, the DNA is TGTGCCAGCGGGTCCGGGGTGACTGGAAACACCATATATTTT. Looking up the rest from reference TRBV28 and TRBJ1-3 gives the full variable domain: DVKVTQSSRYLVKRTGEKVFLECVQDMDHENMFWYRQDPGLGLRLIYFSYDVKMKEKGDIPEGYSVSREKKERFSLILESASTNQTSMYLCASGSGVTGNTIYFGEGSWLTVV.

The J gene is TRBJ1-2, the V gene TRBV24-1; 10 nucleotides align to TRBD1. This CDR3 is built from 15 residues. The V gene's germline CDR1 is KGHDR and CDR2 SFDVKD. Unmatched junction bases numbered 9, after V lost 7 bases and J lost 5 bases. The CDR3 nucleotides are TGTGCCACCAGACCCACCGGGACAGGGGAATATGGCTACACCTTC. Amino acid sequence: CATRPTGTGEYGYTF.

This clone was detected only a few times. The CDR3 is CASSLQGPFQFF. CDR3 coding DNA: TGTGCCAGCAGTCTACAGGGCCCTTTTCAGTTCTTC. This chain links TRBV28 with TRBJ2-1, with D perhaps matching TRBD1 (6 bases). The CDR3 is 12 residues long. CDR1 MDHEN and CDR2 SYDVKM come from the germline V gene. V was cut by 5 bases and J by 13 bases, with 15 bases left in between.

Notes on this clone: Other nucleotide sequences from this sample produce the same CDR3. This chain joins TRBV6-5 and TRBJ1-1; D possibly corresponds to TRBD1 (5 bases). There are 12 residues in the CDR3. Germline CDR1 MNHEY, CDR2 SVGAGI. Trimming shortened V by 6 bases and J by 5 bases, and 10 bases separated the two germline ends. DNA for the CDR3: TGTGCCAGCAGCCGGGGGGGGACTGAAGCTTTCTTT. This codes for CASSRGGTEAFF.

The rearrangement uses TRBV6-5 and TRBJ2-1; D may be TRBD1 (5 bases). The CDR3 has 14 amino acids. Germline assignment: CDR1 MNHEY and CDR2 SVGAGI. The germline V and J ends were trimmed by 7 bases and 5 bases, with 15 bases remaining between them. CDR3 loop: CASKGPAWNNEQFF. The CDR3 DNA reads as TGTGCCAGCAAGGGGCCCGCATGGAACAATGAGCAGTTCTTC.

The chain recombines TRBV9 with TRBJ1-4; D ambiguous. V was pared by 4 bases and J by 6 bases, with 16 bases between. In germline, CDR1 is SGDLS, CDR2 YYNGEE. CDR3 length equals 15 residues. The chain's CDR3 is CASSFRRGEDEKLFF. CDR3 bases: TGTGCCAGCAGCTTTCGCCGGGGAGAGGATGAAAAACTGTTTTTT.

This chain links TRBV19 with TRBJ1-1; D possibly corresponds to TRBD1 (5 bases). This CDR3 comprises 13 residues. The V and J ends lost 1 base and 8 bases respectively, with 11 bases between them. The V gene's germline CDR1 is LNHDA and CDR2 SQIVND (reference sequence). CDR3 loop: CASSIAGFTEAFF. CDR3 coding DNA: TGTGCCAGTAGTATAGCAGGGTTCACCGAAGCTTTCTTT.

V is TRBV18 and J is TRBJ1-1, with D possibly matching TRBD1 (5 bases). The ends were cut back, 1 base at V and 2 bases at J, with 11 bases in the middle. The CDR3 is 15 amino acids. From germline, CDR1 is KGHSH and CDR2 LQKENI. Written as DNA, the CDR3 is TGTGCCAGCTCACCACTAATGGGACTAAACACTGAAGCTTTCTTT. It encodes CASSPLMGLNTEAFF.

The chain employs TRBV2 and TRBJ1-3; D remains unclear. Deletions cut 5 bases from V and 0 bases from J, with 8 bases between. This CDR3 spans 14 amino acids. Germline CDR1 SNHLY, CDR2 FYNNEI. This CDR3 reads CASSRDRSGNTIYF. The CDR3 bases are TGTGCCAGCAGTCGAGATCGCTCTGGAAACACCATATATTTT.

This chain joins TRBV7-3 and TRBJ2-1; D remains ambiguous. Germline V gene sequence: CDR1 SGHTA, CDR2 FQGTGA. This CDR3 spans 14 amino acids. Deletions cut 1 base from V and 9 bases from J, with 13 bases between. In DNA form, the CDR3 reads TGTGCCAGCAGCTTAATCTCTAGAGTTGGTGAGCAGTTCTTC. Its protein product is CASSLISRVGEQFF.

This rearrangement joins TRBV28 to TRBJ1-6, with a weak D call TRBD1 (6 bases). The germline V gene encodes CDR1 MDHEN and CDR2 SYDVKM. The CDR3 spans 17 residues. V lost 6 bases to trimming and J lost 6 bases, with 21 bases between them. CDR3 in amino acids: CASRGPRGSGRNSPLHF. CDR3 nucleotide sequence: TGTGCCAGCAGGGGTCCCAGGGGAAGCGGTCGTAATTCACCCCTCCACTTT.

This clone has a single count. This chain joins TRBV7-7 and TRBJ2-5; 7 bases are shared with TRBD2. V dropped 5 bases and J dropped 4; count of bases not matched to a gene: 7. The CDR3 spans 14 residues. CDR1 SSHAT and CDR2 FNYEAQ come from the germline V gene (reference sequence). The CDR3 sequence is CASSPGTGGETQYF. In DNA, the CDR3 is TGTGCCAGCAGCCCCGGGACGGGAGGAGAGACCCAGTACTTC.

This rearrangement joins TRBV24-1 to TRBJ2-3; TRBD2 agrees at 7 bases. This CDR3 contains 13 residues. Germline V CDR1 and CDR2: KGHDR, SFDVKD. The junction had 4 bases not matched to a gene; V was cut back by 9 bases and J by 2 bases. DNA for the CDR3: TGTGCCACCGGGGGAGGGACCACAGATACGCAGTATTTT. Translated, it gives CATGGGTTDTQYF.

This rearrangement joins TRBV27 to TRBJ2-2; D is unresolved. CDR3 size: 15 residues. V gave up 5 bases and J gave up 1 base, with 11 bases separating them. Germline lookup yields CDR1 MNHEY and CDR2 SMNVEV (reference sequence). CDR3 nucleotides: TGTGCCAGCAGTCCATGGAGAGGGAACACCGGGGAGCTGTTTTTT. It is translated as CASSPWRGNTGELFF.